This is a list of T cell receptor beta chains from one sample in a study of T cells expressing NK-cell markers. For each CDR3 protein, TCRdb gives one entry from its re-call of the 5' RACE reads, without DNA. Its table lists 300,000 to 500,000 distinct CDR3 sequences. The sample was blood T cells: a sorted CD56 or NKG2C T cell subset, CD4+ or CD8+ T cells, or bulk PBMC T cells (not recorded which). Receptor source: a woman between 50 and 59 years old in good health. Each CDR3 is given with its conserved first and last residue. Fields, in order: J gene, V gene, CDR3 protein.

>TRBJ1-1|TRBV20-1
CSAREPRGAFF
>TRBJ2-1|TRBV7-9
CASSSFTDEQFF
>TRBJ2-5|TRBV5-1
CASSLARLAGVSGETQYF
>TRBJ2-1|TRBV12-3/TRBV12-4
CASSLLVAEQFF
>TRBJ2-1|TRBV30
CAWSGNNEQFF
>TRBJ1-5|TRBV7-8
CASSLEGAHSNQPQHF
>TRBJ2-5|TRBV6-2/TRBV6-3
CASSYRTSGLIQETQYF
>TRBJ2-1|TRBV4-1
CASSQEGVARAQFF
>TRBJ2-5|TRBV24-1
CATSDPGQGLKTQYF
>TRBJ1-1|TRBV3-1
CASSRGGRTEAFF
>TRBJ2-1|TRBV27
CASNSYFRGGSYNEQFF
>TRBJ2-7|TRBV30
CAWAGTPVGEQYF
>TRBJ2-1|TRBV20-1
CSARGREGHHEQFF
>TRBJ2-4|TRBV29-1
CSVSGGGRIAKNIQYF